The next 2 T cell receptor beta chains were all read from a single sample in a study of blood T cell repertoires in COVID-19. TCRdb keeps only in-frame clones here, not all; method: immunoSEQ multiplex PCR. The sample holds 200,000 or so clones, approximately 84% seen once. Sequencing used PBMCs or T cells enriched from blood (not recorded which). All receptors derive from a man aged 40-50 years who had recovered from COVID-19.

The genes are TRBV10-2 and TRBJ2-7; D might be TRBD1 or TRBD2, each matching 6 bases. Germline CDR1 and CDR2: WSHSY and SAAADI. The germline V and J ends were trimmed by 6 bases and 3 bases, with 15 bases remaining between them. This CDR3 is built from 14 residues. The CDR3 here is CASREGTTHYEQYF. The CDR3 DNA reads TGCGCCAGCAGGGAGGGGACAACCCACTACGAGCAGTACTTC.

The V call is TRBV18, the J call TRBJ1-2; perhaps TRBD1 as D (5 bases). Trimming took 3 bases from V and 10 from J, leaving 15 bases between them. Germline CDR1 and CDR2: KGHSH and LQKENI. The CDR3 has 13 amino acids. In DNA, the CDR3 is TGTGCCAGCTCACCCGACAGATCCTATCCCTACACCTTC. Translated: CASSPDRSYPYTF.